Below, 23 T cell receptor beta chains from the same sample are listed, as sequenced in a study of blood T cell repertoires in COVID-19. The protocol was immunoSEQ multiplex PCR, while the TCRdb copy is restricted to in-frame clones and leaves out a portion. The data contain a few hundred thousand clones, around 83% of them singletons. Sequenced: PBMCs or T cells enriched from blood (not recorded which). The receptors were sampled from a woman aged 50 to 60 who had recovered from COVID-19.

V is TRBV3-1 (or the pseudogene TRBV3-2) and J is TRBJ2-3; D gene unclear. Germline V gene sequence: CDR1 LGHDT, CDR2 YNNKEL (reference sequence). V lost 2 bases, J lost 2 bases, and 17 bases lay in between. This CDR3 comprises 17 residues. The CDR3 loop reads CASSQSSVLLTTDTQYF. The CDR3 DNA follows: TGTGCCAGCAGCCAATCCAGCGTGCTTTTGACCACAGATACGCAGTATTTT.

CDR3 sequence reads: CSGTMNTEAFF. CDR3 coding DNA: TGCAGCGGGACAATGAACACTGAAGCTTTCTTT. This chain joins TRBV29-1 and TRBJ1-1; a weak D match, TRBD1 (5 bases). Trimming removed 7 bases from V and 0 bases from J, with 6 bases in between. The CDR3 covers 11 residues. Germline-derived CDR1 and CDR2 are SQVTM and ANQGSEA.

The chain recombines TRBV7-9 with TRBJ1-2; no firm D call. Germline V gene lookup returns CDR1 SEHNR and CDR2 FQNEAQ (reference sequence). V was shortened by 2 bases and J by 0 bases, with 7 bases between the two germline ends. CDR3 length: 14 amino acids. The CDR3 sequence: CASSLRGANYGYTF. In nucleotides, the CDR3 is TGTGCCAGCAGCTTACGGGGAGCTAACTATGGCTACACCTTC.

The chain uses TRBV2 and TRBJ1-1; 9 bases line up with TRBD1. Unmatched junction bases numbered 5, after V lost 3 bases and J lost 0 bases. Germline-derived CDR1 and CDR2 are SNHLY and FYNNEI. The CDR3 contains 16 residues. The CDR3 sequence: CASSEGTGWVNTEAFF. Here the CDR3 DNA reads TGTGCCAGCAGTGAGGGGACAGGGTGGGTGAACACTGAAGCTTTCTTT.

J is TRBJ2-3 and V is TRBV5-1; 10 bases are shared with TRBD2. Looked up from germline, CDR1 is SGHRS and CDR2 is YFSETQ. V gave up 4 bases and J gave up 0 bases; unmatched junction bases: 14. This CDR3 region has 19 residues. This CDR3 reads CASSGTLAGSSSSTDTQYF. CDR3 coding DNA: TGCGCCAGCAGCGGAACACTAGCGGGGAGCTCCTCTAGCACAGATACGCAGTATTTT.

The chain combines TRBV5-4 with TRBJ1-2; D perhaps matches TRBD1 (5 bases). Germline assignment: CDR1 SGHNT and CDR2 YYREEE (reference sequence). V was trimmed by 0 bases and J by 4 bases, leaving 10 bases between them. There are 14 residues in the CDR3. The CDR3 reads CASSLVGGTYGYTF. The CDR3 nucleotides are TGTGCCAGCAGCTTGGTCGGAGGGACCTATGGCTACACCTTC.

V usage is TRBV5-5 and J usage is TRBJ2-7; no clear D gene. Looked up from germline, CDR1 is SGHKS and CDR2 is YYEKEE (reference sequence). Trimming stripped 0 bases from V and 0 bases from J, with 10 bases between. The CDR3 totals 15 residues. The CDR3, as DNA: TGTGCCAGCAGCTTGGGAGCAGGAACCTCCTACGAGCAGTACTTC. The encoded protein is CASSLGAGTSYEQYF. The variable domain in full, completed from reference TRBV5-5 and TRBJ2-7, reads DAGVTQSPTHLIKTRGQQVTLRCSPISGHKSVSWYQQVLGQGPQFIFQYYEKEERGRGNFPDRFSARQFPNYSSELNVNALLLGDSALYLCASSLGAGTSYEQYFGPGTRLTVT.

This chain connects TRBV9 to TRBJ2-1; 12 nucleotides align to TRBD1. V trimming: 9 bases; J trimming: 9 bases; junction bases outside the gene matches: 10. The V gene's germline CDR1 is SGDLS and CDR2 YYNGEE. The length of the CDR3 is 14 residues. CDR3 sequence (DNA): TGTGCCATCCACCCGGGACAGGGGGCAGGTGAGCAGTTCTTC. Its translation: CAIHPGQGAGEQFF.

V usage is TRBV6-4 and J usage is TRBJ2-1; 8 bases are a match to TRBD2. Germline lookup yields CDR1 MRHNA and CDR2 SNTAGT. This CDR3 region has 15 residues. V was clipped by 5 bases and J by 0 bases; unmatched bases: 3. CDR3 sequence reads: CASSFSGDSYNEQFF. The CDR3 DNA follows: TGTGCCAGCAGTTTTAGCGGGGACTCCTACAATGAGCAGTTCTTC.

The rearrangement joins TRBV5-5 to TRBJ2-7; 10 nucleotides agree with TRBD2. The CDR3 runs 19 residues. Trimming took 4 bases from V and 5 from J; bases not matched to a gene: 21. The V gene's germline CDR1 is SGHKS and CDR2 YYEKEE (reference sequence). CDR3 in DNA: TGTGCCAGCAGCCCGGACGACCCAGTTAAAGCGGGAGGGGGGGACGAGCAGTACTTC. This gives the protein CASSPDDPVKAGGGDEQYF.

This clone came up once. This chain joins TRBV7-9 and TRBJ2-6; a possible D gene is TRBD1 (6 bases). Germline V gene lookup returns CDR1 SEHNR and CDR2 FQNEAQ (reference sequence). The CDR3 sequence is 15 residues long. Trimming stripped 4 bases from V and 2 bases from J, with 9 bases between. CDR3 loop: CASSSQGTGANVLTF. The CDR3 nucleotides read TGTGCCAGCAGCTCACAGGGTACTGGGGCCAACGTCCTGACTTTC.

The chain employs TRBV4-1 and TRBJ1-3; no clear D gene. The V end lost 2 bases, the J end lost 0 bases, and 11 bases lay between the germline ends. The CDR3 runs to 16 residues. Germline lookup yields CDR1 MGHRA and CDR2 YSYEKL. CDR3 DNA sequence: TGCGCCAGCAGCCAATCGACTGGAAGCTCTGGAAACACCATATATTTT. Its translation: CASSQSTGSSGNTIYF.

The CDR3 region is CASSLVQGYNEQFF. CDR3 in DNA: TGCGCCAGCAGCTTGGTGCAGGGGTACAATGAGCAGTTCTTC. The chain carries TRBV5-1 and TRBJ2-1; D possibly corresponds to TRBD1 (6 bases). The CDR3 extends over 14 amino acids. In germline, CDR1 is SGHRS, CDR2 YFSETQ. V was pared by 0 bases and J by 4 bases, with 8 bases between.

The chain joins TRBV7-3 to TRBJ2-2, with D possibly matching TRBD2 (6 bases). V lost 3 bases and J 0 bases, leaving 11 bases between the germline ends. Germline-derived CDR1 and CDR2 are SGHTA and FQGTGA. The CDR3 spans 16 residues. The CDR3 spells CASSLAGRANTGELFF. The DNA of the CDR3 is TGTGCCAGCAGCTTGGCCGGGAGAGCGAACACCGGGGAGCTGTTTTTT. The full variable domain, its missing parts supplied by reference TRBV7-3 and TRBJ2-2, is GAGVSQTPSNKVTEKGKYVELRCDPISGHTALYWYRQSLGQGPEFLIYFQGTGAADDSGLPNDRFFAVRPEGSVSTLKIQRTERGDSAVYLCASSLAGRANTGELFFGEGSRLTVL.

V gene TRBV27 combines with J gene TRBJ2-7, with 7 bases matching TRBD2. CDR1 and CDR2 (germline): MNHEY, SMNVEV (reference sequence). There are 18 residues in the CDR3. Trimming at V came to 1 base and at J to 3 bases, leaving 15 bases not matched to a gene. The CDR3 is CASSLWGRALRGHYEQYF. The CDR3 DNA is TGTGCCAGCAGTTTATGGGGGAGGGCCCTTCGGGGTCACTACGAGCAGTACTTC.

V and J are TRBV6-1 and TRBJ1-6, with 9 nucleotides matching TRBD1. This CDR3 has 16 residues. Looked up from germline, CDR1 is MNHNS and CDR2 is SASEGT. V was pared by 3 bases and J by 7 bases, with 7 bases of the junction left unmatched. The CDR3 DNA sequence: TGTGCCAGCAGTGAGCCGGGGGACAGGGTGAATTCACCCCTCCACTTT. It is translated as CASSEPGDRVNSPLHF.

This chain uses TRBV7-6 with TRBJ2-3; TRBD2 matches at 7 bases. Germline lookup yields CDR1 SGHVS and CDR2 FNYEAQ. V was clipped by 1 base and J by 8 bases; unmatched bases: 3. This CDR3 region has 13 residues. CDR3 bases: TGTGCCAGCAGCTTAGTCGGGGAGGGTACGCAGTATTTT. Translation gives CASSLVGEGTQYF.

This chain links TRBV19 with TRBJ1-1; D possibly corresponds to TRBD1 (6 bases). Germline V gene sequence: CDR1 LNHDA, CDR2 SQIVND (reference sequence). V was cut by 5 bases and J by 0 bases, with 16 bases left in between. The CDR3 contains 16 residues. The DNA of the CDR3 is TGTGCCAGTAGTTCCCGGAGGACAGCAATGAACACTGAAGCTTTCTTT. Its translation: CASSSRRTAMNTEAFF.

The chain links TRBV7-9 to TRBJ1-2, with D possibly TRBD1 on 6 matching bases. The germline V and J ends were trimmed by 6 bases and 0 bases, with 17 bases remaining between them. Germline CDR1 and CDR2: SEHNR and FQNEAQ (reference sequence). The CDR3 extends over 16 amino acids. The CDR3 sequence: CASSRGGTLTNYGYTF. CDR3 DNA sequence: TGTGCCAGCAGTCGAGGGGGTACCCTAACTAACTATGGCTACACCTTC.

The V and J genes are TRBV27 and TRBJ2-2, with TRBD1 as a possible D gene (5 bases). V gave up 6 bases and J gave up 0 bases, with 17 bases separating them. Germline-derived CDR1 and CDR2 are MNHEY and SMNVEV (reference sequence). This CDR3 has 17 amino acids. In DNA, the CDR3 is TGTGCCAGCAGCCATATGGACATCATGTCGAACACCGGGGAGCTGTTTTTT. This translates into CASSHMDIMSNTGELFF.

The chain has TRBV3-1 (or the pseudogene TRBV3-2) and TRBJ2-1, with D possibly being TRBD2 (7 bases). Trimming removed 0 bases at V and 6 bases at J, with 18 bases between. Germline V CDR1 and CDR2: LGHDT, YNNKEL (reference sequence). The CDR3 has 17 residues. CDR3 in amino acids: CASSQEGGNRERNEQFF. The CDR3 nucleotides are TGTGCCAGCAGCCAAGAGGGGGGGAACAGGGAACGCAATGAGCAGTTCTTC.

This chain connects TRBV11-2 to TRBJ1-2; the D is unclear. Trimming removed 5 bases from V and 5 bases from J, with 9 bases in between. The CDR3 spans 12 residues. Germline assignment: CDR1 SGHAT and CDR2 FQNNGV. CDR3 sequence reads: CASSLTSYGYTF. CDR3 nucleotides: TGTGCCAGCAGCCTTACTTCTTATGGCTACACCTTC.

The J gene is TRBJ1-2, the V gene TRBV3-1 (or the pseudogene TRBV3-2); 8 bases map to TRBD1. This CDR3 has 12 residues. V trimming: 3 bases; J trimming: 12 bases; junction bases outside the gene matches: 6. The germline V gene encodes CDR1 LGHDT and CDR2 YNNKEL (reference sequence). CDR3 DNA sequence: TGTGCCAGCAGCCACCAGGGACAGGCCGACACCTTC. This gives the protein CASSHQGQADTF.